This T cell receptor beta chain was captured by sequencing in a study of beta chain features in type 1 diabetes. About the study: The number of sorted cells examined across all samples was 107,917,701. Whole-study findings and limits: People with Type 1 diabetes carried modestly yet significantly shorter TCRB CDR3s in all four CD4+ subsets. Sampled from patients, naive, central memory and Treg TCRB repertoires appeared more similar than those sampled from healthy donors. cDNA-based reads could over-represent cells with high TCR expression.

TCRB transcripts that were expressed got sequenced, as all of the isolated RNA had been reverse transcribed. Naive, central memory and regulatory T cell samples came to a mean of approximately 3.57 million reads. TCRdb's copy holds only in-frame clones and misses some; the assay was immunoSEQ multiplex PCR. The repertoire holds 100,000 to 150,000 clones, with roughly 17% as singletons. CDR3 size: 13 residues. Losses at the gene ends were 7 bases for V and 2 bases for J; bases not matched to a gene: 7. Germline lookup yields CDR1 GTSNPN and CDR2 SVGIG (reference sequence). To note about this clone: Antigen: not known.

The V and J genes are TRBV30 and TRBJ1-1, with 7 nucleotides matching TRBD1. Source material: central memory CD4+ T cells from blood. The TCR comes from a man between 18 and 29 years old with type 1 diabetes. CDR3 bases: TGTGCCTCCAACAGGGGCCACAACACTGAAGCTTTCTTT. Residues: CASNRGHNTEAFF.